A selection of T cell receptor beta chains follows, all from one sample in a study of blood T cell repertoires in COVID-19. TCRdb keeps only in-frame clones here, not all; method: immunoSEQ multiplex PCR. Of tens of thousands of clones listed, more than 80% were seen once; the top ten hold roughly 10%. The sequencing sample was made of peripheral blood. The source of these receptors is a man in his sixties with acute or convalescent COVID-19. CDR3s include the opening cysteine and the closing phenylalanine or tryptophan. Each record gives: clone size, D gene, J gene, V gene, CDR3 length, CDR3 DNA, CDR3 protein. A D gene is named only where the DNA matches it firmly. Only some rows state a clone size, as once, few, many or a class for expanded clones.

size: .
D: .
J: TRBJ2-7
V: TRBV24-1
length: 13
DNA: TGTGCCACCAGTGATCGGACATCCTACGAGCAGTACTTC
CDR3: CATSDRTSYEQYF

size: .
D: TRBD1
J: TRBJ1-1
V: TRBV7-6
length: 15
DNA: TGTGCCAGCAGCTTCTCAACAGGGGGCGAGACTGAAGCTTTCTTT
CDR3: CASSFSTGGETEAFF

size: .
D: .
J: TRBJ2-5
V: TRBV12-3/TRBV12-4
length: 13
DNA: TGTGCCAGCAGTTTAGGGACAAAAGAGACCCAGTACTTC
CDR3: CASSLGTKETQYF

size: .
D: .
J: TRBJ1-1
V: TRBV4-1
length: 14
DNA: TGCGCCAGCAGCCAAGACCAGGGCGACACTGAAGCTTTCTTT
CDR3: CASSQDQGDTEAFF

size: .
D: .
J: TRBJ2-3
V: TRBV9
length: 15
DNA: TGTGCCAGCAGCGTAGGGCTTGGGGACTCTGATACGCAGTATTTT
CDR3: CASSVGLGDSDTQYF

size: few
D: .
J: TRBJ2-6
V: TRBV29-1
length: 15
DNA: TGCAGCGTTCCTGACGGGATCTCTGGGGCCAACGTCCTGACTTTC
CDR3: CSVPDGISGANVLTF

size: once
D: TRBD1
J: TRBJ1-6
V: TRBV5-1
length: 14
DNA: TGCGCCAGCAGTCCCGGGACAGCCAATTCACCCCTCCACTTT
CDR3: CASSPGTANSPLHF

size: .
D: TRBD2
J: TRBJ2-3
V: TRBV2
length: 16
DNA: TGTGCCAGCAGGCCCGGGACTAGCGGGGGCGTAGATACGCAGTATTTT
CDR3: CASRPGTSGGVDTQYF

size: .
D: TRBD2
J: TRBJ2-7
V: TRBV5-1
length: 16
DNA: TGCGCCAGCAGCCCTCTGGGGACTAGCGTCTCCTACGAGCAGTACTTC
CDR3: CASSPLGTSVSYEQYF

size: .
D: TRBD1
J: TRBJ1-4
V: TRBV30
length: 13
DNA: TGTGCCTGGTCGGGGACAGCTTCTGAAAAACTGTTTTTT
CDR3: CAWSGTASEKLFF

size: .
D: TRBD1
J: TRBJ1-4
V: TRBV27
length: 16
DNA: TGTGCCAGCAGTAGGGGGACAGGCGTAACTAATGAAAAACTGTTTTTT
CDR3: CASSRGTGVTNEKLFF

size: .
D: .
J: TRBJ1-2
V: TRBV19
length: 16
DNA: TGTGCCAGTAGTCCATACCTCGGGGGTCGGAGATATGGCTACACCTTC
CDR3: CASSPYLGGRRYGYTF

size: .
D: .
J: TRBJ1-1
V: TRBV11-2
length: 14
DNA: TGTGCCAGCAGCTATAGGGAGGATAACACTGAAGCTTTCTTT
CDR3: CASSYREDNTEAFF

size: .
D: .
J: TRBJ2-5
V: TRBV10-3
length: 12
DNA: TGTGCCAGCGGACAAGCACGCGAGACCCAGTACTTC
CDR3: CASGQARETQYF

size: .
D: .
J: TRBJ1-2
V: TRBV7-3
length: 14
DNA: TGTGCCAGCAGCTTACAGGGGAGGGACTATGGCTACACCTTC
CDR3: CASSLQGRDYGYTF

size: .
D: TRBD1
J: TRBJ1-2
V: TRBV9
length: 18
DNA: TGTGCCAGCAGCGCCGCCCCGGGACTTAGGGGGCGGAACTATGGCTACACCTTC
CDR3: CASSAAPGLRGRNYGYTF

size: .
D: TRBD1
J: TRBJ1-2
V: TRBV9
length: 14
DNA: TGTGCCAGCAACAGACAGGGAGCTAACTATGGCTACACCTTC
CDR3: CASNRQGANYGYTF

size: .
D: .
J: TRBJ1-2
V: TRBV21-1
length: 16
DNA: TGTGCCAGCAGCTTCGCTCAGACAGGGGACAACTATGGCTACACCTTC
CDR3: CASSFAQTGDNYGYTF

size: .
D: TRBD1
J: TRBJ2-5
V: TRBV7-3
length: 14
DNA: TGTGCCAGCAGCTTAGGCGACAGGGGTGAGACCCAGTACTTC
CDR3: CASSLGDRGETQYF

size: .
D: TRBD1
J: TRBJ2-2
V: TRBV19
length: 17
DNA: TGTGCCAGTAGTATCAGGGGGCGGACGGCTAACACCGGGGAGCTGTTTTTT
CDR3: CASSIRGRTANTGELFF

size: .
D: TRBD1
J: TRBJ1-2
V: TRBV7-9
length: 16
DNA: TGTGCCAGCAGCTTAGCGCTAAGTGCCAGGGGGTATGGCTACACCTTC
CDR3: CASSLALSARGYGYTF

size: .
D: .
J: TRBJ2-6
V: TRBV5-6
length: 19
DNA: TGTGCCAGCAGCCCTGGGCGGGGTAGAAGTCCTCCTGGGGCCAACGTCCTGACTTTC
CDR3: CASSPGRGRSPPGANVLTF

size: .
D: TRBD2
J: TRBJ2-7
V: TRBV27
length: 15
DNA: TGTGCCAGCAGTTTAGAAGCGGGGGGCCTCTACGAGCAGTACTTC
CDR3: CASSLEAGGLYEQYF

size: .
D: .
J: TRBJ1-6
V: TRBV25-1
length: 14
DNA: TGTGCCAGCAAGGGACCGGCGGGATTCTCACCCCTCCACTTT
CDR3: CASKGPAGFSPLHF

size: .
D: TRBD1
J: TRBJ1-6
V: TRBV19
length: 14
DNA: TGTGCCAGTAGGGACAGGGGCAACGGTTCACCCCTCCACTTT
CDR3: CASRDRGNGSPLHF

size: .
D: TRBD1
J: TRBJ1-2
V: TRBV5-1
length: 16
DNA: TGCGCCAGCCAAGTTGAGGCCGGGACAGGCGACTATGGCTACACCTTC
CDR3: CASQVEAGTGDYGYTF

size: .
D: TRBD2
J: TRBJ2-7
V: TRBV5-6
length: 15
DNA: TGTGCCAGCACCCTGTTAGGACTAGACTCCTACGAGCAGTACTTC
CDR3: CASTLLGLDSYEQYF

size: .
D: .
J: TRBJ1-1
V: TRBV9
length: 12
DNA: TGTGCCAGCAGCCCCCCGGGGACTGAAGCTTTCTTT
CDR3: CASSPPGTEAFF

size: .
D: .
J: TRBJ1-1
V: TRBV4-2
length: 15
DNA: TGTGCCAGCAGCCAAGTCTCGACAGGAGATACTGAAGCTTTCTTT
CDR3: CASSQVSTGDTEAFF

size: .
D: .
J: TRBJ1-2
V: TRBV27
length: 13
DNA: TGTGCCAGCAGTTCACAGGGAGACTATGGCTACACCTTC
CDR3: CASSSQGDYGYTF

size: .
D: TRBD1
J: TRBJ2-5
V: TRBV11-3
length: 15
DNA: TGTGCCAGCAGCCCCGGACAGGGCGGTCAAGAGACCCAGTACTTC
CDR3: CASSPGQGGQETQYF

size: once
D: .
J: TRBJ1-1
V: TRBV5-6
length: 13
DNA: TGTGCCAGCAGCCCCAGTCTGAACACTGAAGCTTTCTTT
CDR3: CASSPSLNTEAFF

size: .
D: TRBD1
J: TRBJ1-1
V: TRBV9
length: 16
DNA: TGTGCCAGCAGACAAATACAGGGGTCGAAGAACACTGAAGCTTTCTTT
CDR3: CASRQIQGSKNTEAFF

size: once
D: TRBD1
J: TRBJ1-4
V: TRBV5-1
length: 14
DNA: TGCGCCAGCAGCTTGCAGGGGGTAGGGGAAAAACTGTTTTTT
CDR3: CASSLQGVGEKLFF

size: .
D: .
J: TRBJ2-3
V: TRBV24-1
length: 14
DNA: TGTGCCACCAGTGTTGGCCAGGACACAGATACGCAGTATTTT
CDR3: CATSVGQDTDTQYF

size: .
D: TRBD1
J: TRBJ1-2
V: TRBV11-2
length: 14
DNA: TGTGCCAGCAGCGCACAGGGGGCTGGCTATGGCTACACCTTC
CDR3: CASSAQGAGYGYTF

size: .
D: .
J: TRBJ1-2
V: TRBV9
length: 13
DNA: TGTGCCAGCAGGATGACGGGGGACGGTGGCTACACCTTC
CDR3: CASRMTGDGGYTF

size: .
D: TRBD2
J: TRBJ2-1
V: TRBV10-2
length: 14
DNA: TGCGCCAGCAGTACAGGCGGGGGTTACAATGAGCAGTTCTTC
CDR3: CASSTGGGYNEQFF

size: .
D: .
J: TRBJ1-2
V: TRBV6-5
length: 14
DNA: TGTGCCAGCAGTCCAACGACAGACACCTATGGCTACACCTTC
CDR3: CASSPTTDTYGYTF

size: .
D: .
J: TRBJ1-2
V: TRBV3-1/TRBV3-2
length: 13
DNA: TGTGCCAGCAGCCAAGACGGGAACTATGGCTACACCTTC
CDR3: CASSQDGNYGYTF

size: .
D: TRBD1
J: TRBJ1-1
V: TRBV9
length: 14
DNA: TGTGCCAGCAGGGAAGGACAGGGGGCTGGTGAAGCTTTCTTT
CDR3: CASREGQGAGEAFF

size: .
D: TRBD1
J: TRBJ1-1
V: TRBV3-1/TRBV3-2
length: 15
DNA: TGTGCCAGCAGCCCCCGGGACAGGGGGTGGACTGAAGCTTTCTTT
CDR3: CASSPRDRGWTEAFF

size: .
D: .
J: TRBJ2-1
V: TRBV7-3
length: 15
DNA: TGTGCCAGCAGCTTCGGGCGCGGGCCGTACAATGAGCAGTTCTTC
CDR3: CASSFGRGPYNEQFF

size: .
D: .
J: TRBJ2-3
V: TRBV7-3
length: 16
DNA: TGTGCCAGCAGCTTAAATGGGGCGGGGAGCACAGATACGCAGTATTTT
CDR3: CASSLNGAGSTDTQYF

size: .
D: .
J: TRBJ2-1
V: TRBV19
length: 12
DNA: TGTGCCAGTAGTATTCCACAGAATGAGCAGTTCTTC
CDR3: CASSIPQNEQFF

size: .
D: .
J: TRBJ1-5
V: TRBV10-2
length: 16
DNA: TGCGCCAGCAGTCCAACGTTCGTGGGGCAGGAGCAGCCCCAGCATTTT
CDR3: CASSPTFVGQEQPQHF

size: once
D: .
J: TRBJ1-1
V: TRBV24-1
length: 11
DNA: TGTGCCACCAGTGATTTCGACTCGTGTTTCTTT
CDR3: CATSDFDSCFF

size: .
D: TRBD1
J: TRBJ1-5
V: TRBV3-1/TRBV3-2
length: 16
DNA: TGTGCCAGCAGCCAAGAAACAGGGGAATTAAATCAGCCCCAGCATTTT
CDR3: CASSQETGELNQPQHF

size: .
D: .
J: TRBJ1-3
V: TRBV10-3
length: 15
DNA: TGTGCCATCAGCAGCTTGGGAGACCCTGGAAACACCATATATTTT
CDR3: CAISSLGDPGNTIYF

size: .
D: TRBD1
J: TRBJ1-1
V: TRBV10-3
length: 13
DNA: TGTGCCATCAGTGGGGACAGGGGGACTGAAGCTTTCTTT
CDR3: CAISGDRGTEAFF

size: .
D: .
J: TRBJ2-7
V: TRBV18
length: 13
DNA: TGTGCCAGCTCGGGAGGGGGCTCCTACGAGCAGTACTTC
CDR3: CASSGGGSYEQYF

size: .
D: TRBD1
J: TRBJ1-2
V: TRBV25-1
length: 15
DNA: TGTGCCAGCAGTGAGAACAGGGGCGTGGGCTATGGCTACACCTTC
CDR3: CASSENRGVGYGYTF

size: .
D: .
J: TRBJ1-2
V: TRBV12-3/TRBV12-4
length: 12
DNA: TGTGCCAGCAGTCCGGTCCGGGATGGCTACACCTTC
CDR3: CASSPVRDGYTF

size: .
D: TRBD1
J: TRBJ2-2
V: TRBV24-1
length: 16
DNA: TGTGCCACCAGTGATTTCGGACAGGGAAGCACCGGGGAGCTGTTTTTT
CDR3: CATSDFGQGSTGELFF